Below, one T cell receptor beta chain is given with its context. The antigen it binds to is not known. No base quality information exists; no much larger clone differs at one position. High-throughput TCR beta sequencing profiled peripheral blood CD8+ and CD4+ T cells from healthy donors, Susac syndrome patients and multiple sclerosis patients. The multiple sclerosis controls were treatment-naive patients who had stable or active relapsing-remitting disease and met the revised McDonald criteria. Bulk CD8+ and CD4+ T cells were purified magnetically by negative isolation, whereas CD8+ TEMRA cells were enriched by FACS. Blood was drawn into EDTA tubes, processed within 24 hours, and PBMCs were isolated by density gradient centrifugation. PBMCs intended for TCR sequencing were cryopreserved in liquid nitrogen and thawed later in a water bath at 37 degrees C. The sorted or isolated CD4+, CD8+ and CD8+ TEMRA cells had a purity of 90% or higher.

RNA was extracted using the RNeasy kit, and about 0.5 to 1 microgram was reverse transcribed with random hexamers. TCR beta CDR3 regions were amplified with the immunoSEQ multiplex PCR assay covering 54 Vbeta and 13 Jbeta segments. Bias from PCR amplification was corrected by using a synthetic template baseline for primer optimization and for computational correction. The authors' analysis ran thus. Reads were annotated to V, D and J genes according to IMGT and were analyzed with immunoSEQ Analyzer, with only productive sequences retained. Clonality was calculated as one minus the Shannon entropy normalized by log2 of the number of productive unique sequences. For each patient and control, public and private clones were evaluated among the 100 most prevalent clones. A clone was defined as Susac-specific if it was absent from the healthy and MS cohorts, from about 1,100 published viral clones and from other ImmuneACCESS disease sequences. The raw public data were reprocessed by TCRdb itself: fastp quality trimming at Q25, MiXCR clonotype calling, in-frame beta chains only. Every entry covers one CDR3 protein and lists the most common genes and DNA from its rows. These V and J calls originate from TCRdb's pipeline instead of the authors' own analysis. Recorded for this sample are approximately 300,000 distinct CDR3 sequences; 89% of them occurred a single time. Around 0.18% of the sample is taken by the ten largest.

The germline V gene gives CDR1 as SQVTM and CDR2 as ANQGSEA. Reading from cysteine to phenylalanine, the CDR3 counts 14 amino acids. The read is trimmed to its CDR3 DNA, 42 bases read in frame from base 1. The entry originates in a study of CD8 T cells in Susac syndrome (dated by TCRdb to between 2018 and 2020). With regard to the full study: The study used repertoire sequencing to test whether antigen drove CD8+ T cell activation and differentiation in Susac syndrome. The study compared CD8+ T cell repertoire clonality among 12 healthy donors, about 14 Susac syndrome patients and fewer than 19 multiple sclerosis patients. Overall study outcomes, separate from this receptor: The study acknowledged that relatively few individuals were included in the TCR sequencing and HLA analysis.

The receptor chain draws on TRBV29-1 and TRBJ2-5, with a tentative D gene TRBD1 over 6 matching bases. The specimen was CD8+ T cells from PBMCs. The receptor was derived from a human donor with multiple sclerosis. The nucleotides read TGCAGTCCCCGGGTCCGGGACAAACAAGAGACCCAGTACTTC. Translated, it gives CSPRVRDKQETQYF.